This T cell receptor (beta chain) derives from a study of blood T cell repertoires in COVID-19. Study context: Sites in the United States, Italy and Spain provided acute and convalescent COVID-19 samples. Sources were T cells, B-cell-depleted T cells, or PBMCs; the material itself was cDNA or gDNA.

Per the original methods: Estimation of nucleated cell counts relied on the amplification of reference gene primers. Libraries were prepared by immunoSEQ multiplex PCR; TCRdb keeps only in-frame clonotypes and omits some of them. D and trimming were read from the DNA, whereas the V and J calls and clone size are those reported in that table. The table has a few hundred thousand clones, more than 75% seen once. The sequencing input was peripheral blood. The clonotype was recovered from a man older than 75 with acute or convalescent COVID-19.

The DNA of the CDR3 is TGCGCCAGCAGCAATACAGGGGAACAGACCCAGTACTTC. This encodes CASSNTGEQTQYF. This chain uses TRBV5-1 with TRBJ2-5; TRBD1 matches at 7 bases. The ends lost 4 bases at V and 6 bases at J; junction bases unmatched: 6. CDR3 length: 13 residues. Per germline, CDR1 SGHRS and CDR2 YFSETQ.